This note documents a single TCR beta chain sequence. This sample is drawn from a study of control samples from healthy donors and cancer patients. The protocol was immunoSEQ multiplex PCR, while the TCRdb copy is restricted to in-frame clones and leaves out a portion. The sample lists about 120,000 clones; 93% were seen once. The receptor was isolated from a man aged 30 to 45 in good health. The sequencing sample was made of blood.

The CDR3 region has the DNA TGTGCCAGCAGCTCCAGACTAGCGGGGCGGCAAGAGACCCAGTACTTC. It specifies CASSSRLAGRQETQYF. This chain links TRBV13 with TRBJ2-5; 11 bases are shared with TRBD2. J gave up 2 bases and V 4 bases, and 6 bases lay outside the gene matches. Germline assignment: CDR1 PRHDT and CDR2 FYEKMQ (reference sequence). This CDR3 comprises 16 residues.